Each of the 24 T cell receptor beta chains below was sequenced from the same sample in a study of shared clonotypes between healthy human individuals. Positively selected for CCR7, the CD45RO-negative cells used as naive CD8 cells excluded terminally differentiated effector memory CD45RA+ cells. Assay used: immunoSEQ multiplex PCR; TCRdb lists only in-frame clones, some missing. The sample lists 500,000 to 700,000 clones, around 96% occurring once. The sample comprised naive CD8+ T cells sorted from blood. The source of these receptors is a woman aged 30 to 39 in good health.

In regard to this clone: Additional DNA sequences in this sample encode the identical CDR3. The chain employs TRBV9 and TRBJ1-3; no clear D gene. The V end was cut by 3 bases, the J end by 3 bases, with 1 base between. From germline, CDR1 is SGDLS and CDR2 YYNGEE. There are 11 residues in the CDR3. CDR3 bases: TGTGCCAGCAGCGGTGGAAACACCATATATTTT. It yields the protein CASSGGNTIYF.

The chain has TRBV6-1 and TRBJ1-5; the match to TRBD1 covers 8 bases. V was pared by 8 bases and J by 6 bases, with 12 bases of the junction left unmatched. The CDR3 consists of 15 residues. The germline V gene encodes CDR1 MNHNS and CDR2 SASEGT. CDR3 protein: CASYSGQGGFQPQHF. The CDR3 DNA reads TGTGCCAGCTACTCTGGACAGGGAGGGTTTCAGCCCCAGCATTTT.

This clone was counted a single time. CDR3 residues: CASTRTVGRGTQYF. In DNA form, the CDR3 reads TGTGCCAGCACAAGGACAGTTGGGCGGGGTACGCAGTATTTT. The chain has TRBV28 and TRBJ2-3; D tentatively reads TRBD1 or TRBD2 (6 bases each). V was pared by 7 bases and J by 8 bases, with 19 bases between. Germline CDR1 MDHEN, CDR2 SYDVKM. The CDR3 spans 14 residues.

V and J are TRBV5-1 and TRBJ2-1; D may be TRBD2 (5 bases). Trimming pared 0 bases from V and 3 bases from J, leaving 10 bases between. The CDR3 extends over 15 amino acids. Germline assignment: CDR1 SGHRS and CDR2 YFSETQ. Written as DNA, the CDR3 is TGCGCCAGCAGCTTGGTTGCGGGTGGCTACAATGAGCAGTTCTTC. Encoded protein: CASSLVAGGYNEQFF.

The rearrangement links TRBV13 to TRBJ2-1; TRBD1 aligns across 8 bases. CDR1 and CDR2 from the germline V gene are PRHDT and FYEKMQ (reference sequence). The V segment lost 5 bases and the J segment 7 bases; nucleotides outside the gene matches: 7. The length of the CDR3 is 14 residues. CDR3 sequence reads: CASSLRTGSNEQFF. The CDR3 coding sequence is TGTGCCAGCAGCCTAAGGACAGGGAGTAATGAGCAGTTCTTC. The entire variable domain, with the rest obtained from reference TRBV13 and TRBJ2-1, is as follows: AAGVIQSPRHLIKEKRETATLKCYPIPRHDTVYWYQQGPGQDPQFLISFYEKMQSDKGSIPDRFSAQQFSDYHSELNMSSLELGDSALYFCASSLRTGSNEQFFGPGTRLTVL.

CDR3 nucleotides: TGTGCCAGCGGTACCCTGAACACTGAAGCTTTCTTT. Protein: CASGTLNTEAFF. This sequence joins TRBV7-9 and TRBJ1-1; no firm D call. Trimming cost V 8 bases and J 0 bases, with 7 bases left between them. CDR1 and CDR2 (germline): SEHNR, FQNEAQ (reference sequence). This CDR3 has 12 amino acids.

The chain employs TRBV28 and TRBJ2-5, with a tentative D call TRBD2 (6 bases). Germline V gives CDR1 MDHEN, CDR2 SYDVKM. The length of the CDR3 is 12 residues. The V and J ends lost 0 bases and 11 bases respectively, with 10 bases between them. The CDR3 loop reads CASSLWGGEQYF. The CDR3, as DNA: TGTGCCAGCAGTTTATGGGGGGGTGAGCAGTACTTC.

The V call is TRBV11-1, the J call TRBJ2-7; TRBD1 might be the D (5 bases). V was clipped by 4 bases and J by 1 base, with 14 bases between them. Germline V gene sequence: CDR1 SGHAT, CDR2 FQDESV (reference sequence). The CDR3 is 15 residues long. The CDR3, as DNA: TGTGCCAGCAGCTCAGGGTTTCTAGGTTCCTACGAGCAGTACTTC. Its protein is CASSSGFLGSYEQYF.

The CDR3 sequence is CASSQVSGRGTEAFF. The CDR3 DNA is TGCGCCAGCAGCCAAGTGTCCGGGCGAGGGACTGAAGCTTTCTTT. The chain is built from TRBV4-1 and TRBJ1-1; D not certain. The CDR3 length is 15 residues. Germline loops: CDR1 MGHRA, CDR2 YSYEKL. V gave up 1 base and J gave up 5 bases, with 14 bases separating them.

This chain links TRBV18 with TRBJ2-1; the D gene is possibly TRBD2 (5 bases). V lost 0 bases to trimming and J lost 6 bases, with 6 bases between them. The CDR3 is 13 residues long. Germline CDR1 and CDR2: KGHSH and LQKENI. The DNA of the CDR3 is TGTGCCAGCTCACCACCTAGCGTCAATGAGCAGTTCTTC. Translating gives CASSPPSVNEQFF.

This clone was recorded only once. The CDR3 is CSVEDGSTEAFF. The CDR3 DNA follows: TGCAGCGTTGAGGACGGGAGCACTGAAGCTTTCTTT. The J gene is TRBJ1-1, the V gene TRBV29-1; D gene unclear. Trimming took 3 bases from V and 4 from J, leaving 9 bases between them. The CDR3 covers 12 residues. CDR1 is SQVTM, CDR2 ANQGSEA, per germline.

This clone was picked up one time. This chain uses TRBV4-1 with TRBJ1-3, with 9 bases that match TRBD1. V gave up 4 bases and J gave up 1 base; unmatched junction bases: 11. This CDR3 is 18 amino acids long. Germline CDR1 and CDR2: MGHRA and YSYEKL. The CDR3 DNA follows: TGCGCCAGCAGCCTAAGTAGCGGGACAGGGCTATCTGGAAACACCATATATTTT. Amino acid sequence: CASSLSSGTGLSGNTIYF.

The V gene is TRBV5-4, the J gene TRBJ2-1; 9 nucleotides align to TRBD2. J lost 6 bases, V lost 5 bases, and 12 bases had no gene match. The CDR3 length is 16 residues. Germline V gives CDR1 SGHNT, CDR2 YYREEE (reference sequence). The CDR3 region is CASRVAGEISLNEQFF. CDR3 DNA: TGTGCCAGCAGGGTAGCGGGAGAGATATCCCTCAATGAGCAGTTCTTC.

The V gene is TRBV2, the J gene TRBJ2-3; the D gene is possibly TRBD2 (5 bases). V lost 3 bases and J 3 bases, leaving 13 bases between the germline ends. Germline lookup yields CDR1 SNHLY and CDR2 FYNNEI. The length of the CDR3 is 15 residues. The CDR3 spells CASSDVGARTDTQYF. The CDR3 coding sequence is TGTGCCAGCAGTGATGTGGGAGCACGAACAGATACGCAGTATTTT.

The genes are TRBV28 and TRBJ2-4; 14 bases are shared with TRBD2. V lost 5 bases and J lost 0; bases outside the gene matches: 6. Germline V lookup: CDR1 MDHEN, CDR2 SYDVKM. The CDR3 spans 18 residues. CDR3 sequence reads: CASSIGLAGGLAKNIQYF. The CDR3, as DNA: TGTGCCAGCAGTATAGGACTAGCGGGAGGACTAGCCAAAAACATTCAGTACTTC. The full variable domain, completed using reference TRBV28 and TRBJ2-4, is DVKVTQSSRYLVKRTGEKVFLECVQDMDHENMFWYRQDPGLGLRLIYFSYDVKMKEKGDIPEGYSVSREKKERFSLILESASTNQTSMYLCASSIGLAGGLAKNIQYFGAGTRLSVL.

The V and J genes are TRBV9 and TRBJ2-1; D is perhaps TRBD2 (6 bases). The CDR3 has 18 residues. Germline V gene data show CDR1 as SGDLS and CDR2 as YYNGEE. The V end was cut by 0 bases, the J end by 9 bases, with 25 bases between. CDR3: CASSVGGGASVGYSEQFF. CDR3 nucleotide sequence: TGTGCCAGCAGCGTAGGGGGTGGGGCTAGCGTCGGGTATAGTGAGCAGTTCTTC.

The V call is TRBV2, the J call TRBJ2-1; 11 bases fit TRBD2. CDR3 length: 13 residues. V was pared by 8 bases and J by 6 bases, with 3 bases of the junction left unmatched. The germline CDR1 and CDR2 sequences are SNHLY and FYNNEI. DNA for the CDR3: TGTGCCAGCGGGACTAGCGGTTTCAATGAGCAGTTCTTC. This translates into CASGTSGFNEQFF.

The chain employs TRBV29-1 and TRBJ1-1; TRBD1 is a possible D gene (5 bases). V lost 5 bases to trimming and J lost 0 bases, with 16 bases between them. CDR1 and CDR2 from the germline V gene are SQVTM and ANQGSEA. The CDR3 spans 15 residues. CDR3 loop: CSVTLTELMNTEAFF. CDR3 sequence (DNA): TGCAGCGTTACCTTGACAGAGTTAATGAACACTGAAGCTTTCTTT.

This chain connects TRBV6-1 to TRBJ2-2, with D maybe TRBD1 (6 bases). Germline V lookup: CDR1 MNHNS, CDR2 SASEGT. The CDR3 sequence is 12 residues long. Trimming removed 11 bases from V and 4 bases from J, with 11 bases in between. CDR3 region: CAAFRGTGELFF. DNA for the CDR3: TGTGCCGCGTTCAGGGGCACCGGGGAGCTGTTTTTT.

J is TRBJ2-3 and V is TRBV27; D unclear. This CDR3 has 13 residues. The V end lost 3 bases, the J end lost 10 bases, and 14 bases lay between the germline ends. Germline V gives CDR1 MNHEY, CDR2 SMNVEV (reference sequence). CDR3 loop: CASSLSGPYAQYF. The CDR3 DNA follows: TGTGCCAGCAGTTTGTCGGGCCCCTACGCGCAGTATTTT.

The CDR3 spells CASSAVRDRGLGYGYTF. DNA for the CDR3: TGTGCCAGCAGCGCCGTCCGGGACAGGGGGCTTGGCTATGGCTACACCTTC. The chain recombines TRBV9 with TRBJ1-2; TRBD1 agrees at 12 bases. Trimming at V came to 3 bases and at J to 4 bases, leaving 10 bases not matched to a gene. The CDR3 consists of 17 residues. Germline loops: CDR1 SGDLS, CDR2 YYNGEE.

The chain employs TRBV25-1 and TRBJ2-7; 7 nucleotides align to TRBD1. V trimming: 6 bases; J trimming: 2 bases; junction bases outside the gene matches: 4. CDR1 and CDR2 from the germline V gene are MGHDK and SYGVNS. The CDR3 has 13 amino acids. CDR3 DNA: TGTGCCAGCAGAGAGACAGGGACCTACGAGCAGTACTTC. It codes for CASRETGTYEQYF.

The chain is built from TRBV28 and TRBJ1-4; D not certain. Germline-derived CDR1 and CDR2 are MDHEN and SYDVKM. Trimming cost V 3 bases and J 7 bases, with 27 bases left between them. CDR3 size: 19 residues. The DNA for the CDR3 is TGTGCCAGCAGTTTTTTCGGAGGAGGAAACCCCGGAAAAATTGAAAAACTGTTTTTT. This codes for CASSFFGGGNPGKIEKLFF.

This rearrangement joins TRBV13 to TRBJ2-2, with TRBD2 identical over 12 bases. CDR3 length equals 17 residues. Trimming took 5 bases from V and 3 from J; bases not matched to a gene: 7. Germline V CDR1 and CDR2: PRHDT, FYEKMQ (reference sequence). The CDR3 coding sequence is TGTGCCAGCAGCGCATGGGGACTAGCGGGTGACACCGGGGAGCTGTTTTTT. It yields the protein CASSAWGLAGDTGELFF.